This TCR beta chain comes out of a study of regulatory and conventional T cells in RAG deficiency (dated by TCRdb to about 2017). In terms of the full investigation: High-throughput TCR beta sequencing was used to compare the repertoire diversity and composition of Treg, conventional CD4+ and CD8+ T cells between RAG-deficient patients and healthy controls. What the authors observed across the whole study: Compared with controls, Omenn syndrome and CID/AS patients had about 97-fold fewer unique TCR beta sequences in Treg cells, whereas the reduction in the other subsets was approximately 9.8-fold. In Omenn syndrome patients, sorted CD25-high CD127-low cells may represent peripherally activated cells rather than bona fide Treg cells. Some T-cell subset analyses were not done for some subjects. Compared with control T-cell subpopulations, RAG-deficient patients had much lower Shannon entropy and higher Simpson indices. All patient T-cell subsets had shorter CDR3 lengths; Omenn syndrome patients showed >80% Treg-Tconv repertoire overlap at nucleotide and amino acid level.

Via the germline V gene, CDR1 is MGHDK and CDR2 SYGVNS. The CDR3 spans 12 residues, from the cysteine through the phenylalanine. Here the CDR3 DNA is all that survives: 36 bases in frame from base 1. Trimming takes 9 bases off V and 5 bases off J; junction bases not matched to a gene: 4. The library was prepared using the immunoSEQ multiplex PCR assay. Genomic DNA from the sorted T-cell subsets was used to amplify and sequence rearranged TCR beta chain products. The original methods were these. Repertoire diversity of productive TCR beta rearrangements was quantified using Shannon entropy and Simpson indices. To gauge clonal expansion, the frequencies of the 100 most abundant productive TCR beta clonotypes among total reads were added together. A self-reactivity index based on amino acid usage at CDR3beta positions 6 and 7 was applied to the TRB repertoires. Repertoire analyses used two-way ANOVA; flow cytometric analyses used Student t or Mann-Whitney tests. TCRdb holds this immuneACCESS table with in-frame rearrangements only. Some clones are missing; in checked studies, unresolved V genes explain under half, and the rest has no known cause. V and J calls and clone size are given by that table; D and trimming were obtained from the DNA. The sample contains around 10,000 clones, 70% to 90% of them found a single time. 1.3% of the sample is taken by the ten largest.

Before genomic DNA extraction, regulatory T cells were isolated from blood as CD4+CD25-high CD127-low cells. For repertoire analyses, the comparison group consisted of 7 or 8 healthy control donors. Turning to this clone: The antigen this receptor binds is unknown. Base qualities were left out, and no much larger clone turns up one base away.

These same data were also listed under a study on regulatory T cells. The other study reports the following: The multiplex PCR used 52 forward TRBV primers and 13 reverse TRBJ primers, with assay-based and computational corrections for amplification bias. Restricted unique TRB V-J pairs and skewed V and J gene usage were observed in patient repertoires, most markedly in regulatory T cells. T-cell receptor beta repertoires of sorted regulatory, conventional CD4+ and CD8+ T cells were compared between CD3G-deficient patients and healthy controls. Peripheral blood mononuclear cells were isolated by Ficoll density separation. Rearranged TRB loci were amplified from genomic DNA by multiplex PCR within the immunoSEQ assay. An Illumina HiSeq platform was used to sequence the TRB amplicons. Raw sequences were error-filtered and aligned to reference gene sequences by custom algorithms and were subsequently analyzed with the immunoSEQ online tools. The frequencies of productive and nonproductive TRB rearrangements were evaluated among unique sequences as well as among total sequences. Groups were compared by t tests, Mann-Whitney tests or two-way ANOVA performed in Prism software.

Material for sequencing was Tregs sorted from blood. Recombination linked TRBV25-1 to TRBJ1-1, and 9 junctional nucleotides match TRBD1. The source is a human donor in good health. The CDR3 corresponds to CARGTGCTEAFF. The nucleotide sequence reads as follows: TGTGCCAGGGGGACAGGGTGTACTGAAGCTTTCTTT.